This T cell receptor beta chain was recorded in a study of blood T cell repertoires in COVID-19 (dated by TCRdb to about 2020). Concerning the study at large: Samples from collaborators originated in the United States, Italy and Spain and spanned both the acute and convalescent phases of COVID-19. The samples were drawn from the first 160 participants of the ongoing ImmuneRACE study and from roughly 1,300 subjects provided by 6 global collaborators. A de-identified subject ID, COVID-19 status, age in years and sex were almost always included in the sample metadata. The repertoires were released in a freely available public database intended as a resource for research on the immune response to SARS-CoV-2. Deeply sampled blood TCRbeta repertoires from subjects exposed to, actively infected with, or recovered from COVID-19 were included in the dataset. HLA class I and class II types, where available, came from metadata supplied by the sample provider rather than from assay-based typing. The prospective study material was composed of cDNA or gDNA derived from T cells, B-cell-depleted T cells, or PBMCs. Overall study outcomes, separate from this receptor: Clinical and demographic metadata were provided uncurated, with the amount varying by source and participant.

Trimming removed 6 bases from V and 0 bases from J; the gene matches leave 3 bases unexplained. The CDR3, cysteine through phenylalanine, is 14 amino acids long. The only DNA kept is the CDR3, 42 bases in frame from the first base. For CDR1 and CDR2, the germline V gene lists ENHRY and SYGVKD. The immunoSEQ Assay, a bias-controlled multiplex PCR, was used to amplify TCRbeta CDR3 regions from genomic DNA. The study's processing was this. The number of nucleated cells in each sample was estimated from the amplification of reference gene primers within the assay. To quantify the absolute abundance of each unique TCRbeta CDR3 rearrangement, sequence reads were collapsed and filtered. For each sample, productive Simpson clonality was calculated by taking the square root of Simpson's diversity index across productive rearrangements. Not all clones reach the TCRdb copy of this immuneACCESS table, which keeps in-frame sequences only. Checked studies attribute under half of the gap to unresolved V genes and leave the rest unexplained. V and J calls plus clone size are reproduced from that table; the DNA served to infer D and trimming. This sample holds under 350,000 clones; 65% to 90% were observed only once. Around 4.2% of the sample is in the top ten clones.

About this clone: The target of this receptor is not known. No much larger clonotype is one base removed from it; base qualities were not supplied. Different DNA sequences within this sample yield the same CDR3.

Participants in the prospective study were enrolled through a virtual design, were aged roughly 18 to 100 years, and lived in roughly 26 United States geographic areas. To assign participants to cohorts, the prospective study relied on clinical history that participants themselves reported in a screening survey and a study questionnaire. Each participant in the prospective study had whole blood, serum and a nasopharyngeal or oropharyngeal swab collected by mobile phlebotomists. Additional blood draws and questionnaires over an approximately 2-month period could optionally be provided by prospective study participants. Before DNA extraction, blood samples from the prospective study were shipped at room temperature or frozen.

Sequences were obtained from PBMCs or T cells enriched from blood (not recorded which). This clonotype originated in a woman aged 40 to 49 with acute COVID-19. The chain was built from TRBV10-3 and TRBJ2-3; the central 7 bases match TRBD2. The CDR3 region reads CAIRKAGSTDTQYF. The nucleotide sequence is TGTGCCATCAGGAAAGCGGGGAGCACAGATACGCAGTATTTT.